This TCR beta chain was retrieved from a study of blood T cell repertoires in COVID-19. Study details: Italy, Spain and the United States were the sources of the convalescent and acute COVID-19 samples. T cells, B-cell-depleted T cells, or PBMCs supplied cDNA or gDNA.

Enrollment of patients from Seattle took place during active infection, with longitudinal follow-up. As processed by the authors: Estimates of nucleated cell counts were drawn from the amplification of reference gene primers. Generated by immunoSEQ multiplex PCR, the TCRdb table keeps only in-frame clones and is missing some. The V and J calls and clone size are taken from that table; D and trimming were inferred from the DNA. The data hold 360,000 or so clones, with over 85% observed a single time. This CDR3 has 15 residues. CDR1 is SGHRS and CDR2 is YFSETQ in the germline V gene. V lost 0 bases to trimming and J lost 2 bases, with 11 bases between them.

Sequencing used peripheral blood. This receptor was obtained from a woman aged 55-69 years with COVID-19, enrolled during active disease. V usage is TRBV5-1 and J usage is TRBJ1-2, with D uncertain. The CDR3, as DNA: TGCGCCAGCAGCTTGGAGGCAGGTCCCAACTATGGCTACACCTTC. It translates to CASSLEAGPNYGYTF.